This passage covers 8 T cell receptor beta chains from one sample sequenced in a study of T cells in Graves' hyperthyroidism and ophthalmopathy. The investigators amplified TCR beta CDR3 regions from RNA transcripts. The HTBI primer set drove a first-round RT-PCR of the TCR CDR3. Each CDR3 protein gets one entry after TCRdb re-called the multiplex PCR reads with MiXCR. The sample has about 710,000 distinct CDR3 sequences; 16% are singletons. The sequencing input was blood. The receptors stem from a man between 18 and 35 years old with Graves' hyperthyroidism.

In this sample, this clonotype turned up a few times. The chain recombines TRBV13 with TRBJ2-1, with 9 bases that match TRBD1. V gave up 3 bases and J gave up 3 bases; unmatched junction bases: 9. CDR1 is PRHDT and CDR2 is FYEKMQ in the germline V gene (reference sequence). This CDR3 has 17 residues. The CDR3 is CASSFAYRGRDYNEQFF. In DNA form, the CDR3 reads TGTGCCAGCAGCTTTGCTTACAGGGGGCGCGACTACAATGAGCAGTTCTTC.

The table lists this clonotype with many counts. This rearrangement joins TRBV28 to TRBJ2-1; either TRBD1 or TRBD2 may fit D (5 bases each). This CDR3 has 15 amino acids. V was trimmed by 4 bases and J by 3 bases, leaving 13 bases between them. Germline V gene data show CDR1 as MDHEN and CDR2 as SYDVKM. CDR3 nucleotides: TGTGCCAGCAGTTCAAGGGACCGGAACTACAATGAGCAGTTCTTC. Amino acids: CASSSRDRNYNEQFF.

The sample holds many counts of this clonotype. The CDR3 region has the DNA TGTGCCAGCTCACCGGTGTCGCGCCTGGGCTATGGCTACACCTTC. This encodes CASSPVSRLGYGYTF. The J gene is TRBJ1-2, the V gene TRBV18; D ambiguous. This CDR3 spans 15 amino acids. V was cut by 3 bases and J by 4 bases, with 15 bases left in between. Germline CDR1 is KGHSH and CDR2 is LQKENI. The entire variable domain, with the rest obtained from reference TRBV18 and TRBJ1-2, is as follows: NAGVMQNPRHLVRRRGQEARLRCSPMKGHSHVYWYRQLPEEGLKFMVYLQKENIIDESGMPKERFSAEFPKEGPSILRIQQVVRGDSAAYFCASSPVSRLGYGYTFGSGTRLTVV.

This clonotype appeared a few times. The chain uses TRBV27 and TRBJ2-3, with D possibly being TRBD1 (5 bases). CDR1 and CDR2 from the germline V gene are MNHEY and SMNVEV (reference sequence). The CDR3 runs 12 residues. V lost 6 bases and J 4 bases, leaving 8 bases between the germline ends. The CDR3 DNA reads as TGTGCCAGCAGGGGGCTCTCAGATACGCAGTATTTT. This codes for CASRGLSDTQYF.

This clonotype occurred a few times. V gene TRBV18 combines with J gene TRBJ1-1; tentatively, D is TRBD1 (6 bases). Trimming left V 5 bases short and J 2 bases short, with 18 bases between. This CDR3 comprises 16 residues. The germline V gene encodes CDR1 KGHSH and CDR2 LQKENI. The CDR3 DNA is TGTGCCAGCTCAGTCAGGCTGTGGACAGAAAACACTGAAGCTTTCTTT. This sequence encodes CASSVRLWTENTEAFF. Supplemented by reference TRBV18 and TRBJ1-1, the full variable domain reads NAGVMQNPRHLVRRRGQEARLRCSPMKGHSHVYWYRQLPEEGLKFMVYLQKENIIDESGMPKERFSAEFPKEGPSILRIQQVVRGDSAAYFCASSVRLWTENTEAFFGQGTRLTVV.

This clonotype was recorded many times. The chain combines TRBV29-1 with TRBJ2-3; D possibly matches TRBD1 or TRBD2 (6 bases each). V was clipped by 3 bases and J by 2 bases, with 9 bases between them. The length of the CDR3 is 13 residues. From germline, CDR1 is SQVTM and CDR2 ANQGSEA. CDR3 sequence reads: CSVERGATDTQYF. CDR3 in DNA: TGCAGCGTTGAGAGGGGGGCCACAGATACGCAGTATTTT.

This clonotype was counted a few times. The chain has TRBV13 and TRBJ1-1; D possibly corresponds to TRBD1 (5 bases). Per germline, CDR1 PRHDT and CDR2 FYEKMQ (reference sequence). V lost 5 bases to trimming and J lost 2 bases, with 12 bases between them. The CDR3 is 14 residues long. Written as DNA, the CDR3 is TGTGCCAGCAGCCCGGGACCTAAAAACACTGAAGCTTTCTTT. Protein sequence: CASSPGPKNTEAFF.

There are many counts of this clonotype. The chain recombines TRBV6-1 with TRBJ2-5; D unclear. Germline assignment: CDR1 MNHNS and CDR2 SASEGT. The CDR3 has 14 amino acids. Trimming stripped 3 bases from V and 5 bases from J, with 13 bases between. The CDR3 nucleotides read TGTGCCAGCAGTGAGTGGCCGCCGAGGGAGACCCAGTACTTC. Amino acids: CASSEWPPRETQYF.